This T cell receptor beta chain was sequenced for a study of beta chain features in type 1 diabetes. Study-level information: Cells sorted and examined across all samples totaled around 110,000,000. Findings and caveats of the study: TCRB CDR3 length was moderately but significantly reduced in all four CD4+ subsets of Type 1 diabetes patients. Lower insertion and higher deletion counts appeared at VDJ junctions in type 1 diabetes patients.

V was cut by 3 bases and J by 7 bases, with 8 bases left in between. The V gene's germline CDR1 is SGHAT and CDR2 FQNNGV. The CDR3 is 12 amino acids. Regarding this clone: Antigen unknown.

Sequenced material consisted of expressed TCRB transcripts (all of the isolated RNA was reverse transcribed). The table came from immunoSEQ multiplex PCR; TCRdb's copy has only in-frame clones and leaves some out. The repertoire holds approximately 360,000 clones, with about 12% as singletons. This clonotype was obtained from a woman aged 18-29 years with type 1 diabetes. Sequences were obtained from naive CD4+ T cells from blood. This chain links TRBV11-2 with TRBJ2-3; D gene uncertain. The CDR3 DNA reads TGTGCCAGCAGCTTCGACGACAATACGCAGTATTTT. Protein: CASSFDDNTQYF.